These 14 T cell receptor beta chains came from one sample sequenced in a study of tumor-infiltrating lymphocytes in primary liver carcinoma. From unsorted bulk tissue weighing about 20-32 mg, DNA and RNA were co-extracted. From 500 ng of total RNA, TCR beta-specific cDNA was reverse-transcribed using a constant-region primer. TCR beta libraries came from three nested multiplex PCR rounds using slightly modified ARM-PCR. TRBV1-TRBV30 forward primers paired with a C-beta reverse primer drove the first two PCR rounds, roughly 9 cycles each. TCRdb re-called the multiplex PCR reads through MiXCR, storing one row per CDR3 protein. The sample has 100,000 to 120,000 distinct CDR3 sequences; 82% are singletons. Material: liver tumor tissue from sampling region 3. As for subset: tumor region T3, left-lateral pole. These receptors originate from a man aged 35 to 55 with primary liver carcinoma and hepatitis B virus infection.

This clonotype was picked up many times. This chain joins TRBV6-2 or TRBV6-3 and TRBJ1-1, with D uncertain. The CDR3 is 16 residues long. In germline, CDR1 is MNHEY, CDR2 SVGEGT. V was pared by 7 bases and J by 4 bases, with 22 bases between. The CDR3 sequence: CASTIIWTRVVTEAFF. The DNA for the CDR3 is TGTGCCAGCACTATAATCTGGACGAGGGTAGTCACTGAAGCTTTCTTT.

The CDR3 sequence is CASSQDGLRGETQYF. CDR3 in DNA: TGTGCCAGCAGCCAAGACGGATTAAGAGGGGAGACCCAGTACTTC. V usage is TRBV3-1 and J usage is TRBJ2-5, with D possibly matching TRBD2 (5 bases). V shed 0 bases and J shed 5 bases, with 13 bases lying between them. The CDR3 is made up of 15 amino acids. Germline V lookup: CDR1 LGHDT, CDR2 YNNKEL (reference sequence).

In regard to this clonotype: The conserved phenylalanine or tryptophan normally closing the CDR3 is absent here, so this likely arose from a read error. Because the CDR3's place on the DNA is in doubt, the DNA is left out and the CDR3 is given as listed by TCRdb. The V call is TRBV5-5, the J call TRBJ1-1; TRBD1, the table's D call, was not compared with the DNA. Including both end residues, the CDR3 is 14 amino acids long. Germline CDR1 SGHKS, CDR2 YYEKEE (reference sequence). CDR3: CASSLYYREAETFL.

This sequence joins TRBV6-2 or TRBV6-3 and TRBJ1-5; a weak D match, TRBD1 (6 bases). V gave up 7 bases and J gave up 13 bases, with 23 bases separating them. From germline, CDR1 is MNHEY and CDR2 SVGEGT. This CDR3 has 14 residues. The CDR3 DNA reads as TGTGCCAGCAAGGTTAGGGGGAACAATCGGCCTCAGCATTTT. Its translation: CASKVRGNNRPQHF.

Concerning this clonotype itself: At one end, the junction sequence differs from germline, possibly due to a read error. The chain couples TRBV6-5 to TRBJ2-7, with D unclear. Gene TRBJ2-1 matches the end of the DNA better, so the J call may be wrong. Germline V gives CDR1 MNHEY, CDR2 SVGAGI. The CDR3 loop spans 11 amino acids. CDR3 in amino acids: CANSSAREQFF. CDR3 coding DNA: TGTGCCAACAGTTCGGCTCGCGAGCAGTTCTTC.

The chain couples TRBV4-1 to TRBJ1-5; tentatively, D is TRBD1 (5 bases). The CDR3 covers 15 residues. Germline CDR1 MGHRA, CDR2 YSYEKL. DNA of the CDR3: TGCTCCATCAGTCCCATAGAGGGGAGCGATCAGCCCCAGCATTTT. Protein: CSISPIEGSDQPQHF.

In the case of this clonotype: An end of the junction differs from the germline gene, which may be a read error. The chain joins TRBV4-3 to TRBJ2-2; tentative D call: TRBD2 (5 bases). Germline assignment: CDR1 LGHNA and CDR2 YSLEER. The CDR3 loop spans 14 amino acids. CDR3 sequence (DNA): TGCGCCATCAGCCAGGAGAGGGACACCGGGGAGCTGTTTTTT. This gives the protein CAISQERDTGELFF.

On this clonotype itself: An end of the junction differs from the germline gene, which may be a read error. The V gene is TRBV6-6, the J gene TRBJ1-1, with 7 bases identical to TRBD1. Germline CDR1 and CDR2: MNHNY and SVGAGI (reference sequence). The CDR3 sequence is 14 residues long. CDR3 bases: TGTCCCAGCTCCGGGGACAGTAAGAACACTGAAGCTTTATTT. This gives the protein CPSSGDSKNTEALF.

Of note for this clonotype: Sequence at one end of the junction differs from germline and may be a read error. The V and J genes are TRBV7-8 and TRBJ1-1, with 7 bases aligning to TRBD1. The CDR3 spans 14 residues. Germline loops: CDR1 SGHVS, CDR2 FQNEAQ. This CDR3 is CASSRTGSNTEAFF. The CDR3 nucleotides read TGTGCCAGCAGTCGGACAGGATCGAACACCGAAGCTTTCTTT. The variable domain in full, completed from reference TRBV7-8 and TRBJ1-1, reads GAGVSQSPRYKVAKRGQDVALRCDPISGHVSLFWYQQALGQGPEFLTYFQNEAQLDKSGLPSDRFFAERPEGSVSTLKIQRTQQEDSAVYLCASSRTGSNTEAFFGQGTRLTVV.

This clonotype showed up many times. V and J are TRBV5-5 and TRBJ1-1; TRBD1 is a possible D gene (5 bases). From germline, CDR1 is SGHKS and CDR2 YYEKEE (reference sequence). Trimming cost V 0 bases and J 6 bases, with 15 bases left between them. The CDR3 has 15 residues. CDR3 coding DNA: TGTGCCAGCAGCTTGGTACCCGGGACCCAGGCTGAAGCTTTCTTT. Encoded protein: CASSLVPGTQAEAFF.

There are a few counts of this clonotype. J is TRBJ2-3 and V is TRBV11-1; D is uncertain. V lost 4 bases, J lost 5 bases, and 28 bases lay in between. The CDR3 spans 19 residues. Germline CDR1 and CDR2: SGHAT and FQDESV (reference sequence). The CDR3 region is CASSSGESSVGVRIDTQYF. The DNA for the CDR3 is TGTGCCAGCAGCTCTGGGGAAAGCTCTGTTGGAGTCCGCATAGATACGCAGTATTTT. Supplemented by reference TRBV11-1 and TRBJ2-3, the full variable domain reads EAEVAQSPRYKITEKSQAVAFWCDPISGHATLYWYRQILGQGPELLVQFQDESVVDDSQLPKDRFSAERLKGVDSTLKIQPAELGDSAMYLCASSSGESSVGVRIDTQYFGPGTRLTVL.

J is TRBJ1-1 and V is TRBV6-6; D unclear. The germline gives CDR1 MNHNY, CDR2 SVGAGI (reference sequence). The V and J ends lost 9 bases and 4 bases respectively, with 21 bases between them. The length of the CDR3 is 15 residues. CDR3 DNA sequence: TGTGCCAGAAGTATTCCGTCGGCGCGGGGCACTGAAGCTTTCTTT. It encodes CARSIPSARGTEAFF.

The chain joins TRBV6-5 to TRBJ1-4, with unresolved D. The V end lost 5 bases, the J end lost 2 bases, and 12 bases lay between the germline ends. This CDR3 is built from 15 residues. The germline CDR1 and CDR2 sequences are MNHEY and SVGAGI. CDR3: CASSTAAGTNEKLFF. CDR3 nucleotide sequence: TGTGCCAGCAGTACCGCAGCAGGCACTAATGAAAAACTGTTTTTT.

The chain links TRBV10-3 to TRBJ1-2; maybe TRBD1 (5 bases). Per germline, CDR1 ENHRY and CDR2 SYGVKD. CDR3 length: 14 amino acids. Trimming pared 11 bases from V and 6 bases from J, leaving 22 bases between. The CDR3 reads CAVNVERGGDGYTF. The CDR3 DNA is TGTGCCGTCAATGTCGAGAGGGGAGGGGATGGCTACACCTTC.